The next 15 T cell receptor beta chains were all read from a single sample in a study of T cells in localized non-small cell lung cancer. Measured with immunoSEQ multiplex PCR; TCRdb has only the in-frame clones, and not every one. The data show 1,500 to 2,000 clones, with 35% to 40% seen just once and roughly 35% held by the top ten. This material consisted of lung tumor tissue, taken before any cancer treatment. These receptor sequences come from a woman aged 40 to 75 with stage II lung adenocarcinoma.

The chain has TRBV12-2 and TRBJ2-3; the D call TRBD2 from the table was never checked on the DNA. TRBV12-2 is tagged as a pseudogene. This CDR3 spans 15 amino acids. CDR3 sequence reads: CAIRYTGGITDTQYF. For the CDR3, the DNA is TGTGCCATCCGGTATACGGGGGGGATCACAGATACGCAGTATTTT.

This clone was counted only a few times. This rearrangement joins TRBV9 to TRBJ1-2; no definite D call. This CDR3 is 16 amino acids long. V was clipped by 0 bases and J by 2 bases, with 14 bases between them. CDR1 and CDR2 from the germline V gene are SGDLS and YYNGEE. The chain's CDR3 is CASSVGRGLTNYGYTF. In DNA form, the CDR3 reads TGTGCCAGCAGCGTAGGTCGAGGACTGACGAACTATGGCTACACCTTC.

In its sample, this clone is medium-sized. This rearrangement joins TRBV6-8 to TRBJ2-7; D not certain. In germline, CDR1 is MNHGY, CDR2 SAAAGT. The CDR3 sequence is 14 residues long. Trimming cost V 5 bases and J 4 bases, with 15 bases left between them. CDR3 loop: CASSKVGNGYEQYF. DNA for the CDR3: TGTGCCAGCAGTAAGGTCGGTAATGGTTACGAGCAGTACTTC.

This clone was picked up a small number of times. This chain uses TRBV11-3 with TRBJ1-2; TRBD1 agrees at 10 bases. V trimming: 5 bases; J trimming: 4 bases; junction bases outside the gene matches: 13. This CDR3 is 17 amino acids long. CDR1 SGHNT and CDR2 YENEEA come from the germline V gene. The CDR3 DNA follows: TGTGCCAGCAGCCCTACACCCGGACAGGGGGTAGTCTATGGCTACACCTTC. As protein: CASSPTPGQGVVYGYTF.

This clone has just a few counts. The chain has TRBV6-8 and TRBJ1-3; no firm D call. CDR1 and CDR2 (germline): MNHGY, SAAAGT. V lost 2 bases, J lost 2 bases, and 1 base lay in between. This CDR3 contains 12 residues. The CDR3 DNA is TGTGCCAGCAGTTACACTGGAAACACCATATATTTT. This encodes CASSYTGNTIYF.

The gene calls are TRBV28 and TRBJ2-7; D is uncertain. This CDR3 contains 14 residues. Trimming removed 5 bases at V and 1 base at J, with 12 bases between. The germline V gene has CDR1 MDHEN and CDR2 SYDVKM. CDR3 residues: CASSKYGESYEQYF. CDR3 bases: TGTGCCAGCAGTAAATACGGCGAATCCTACGAGCAGTACTTC.

The chain recombines TRBV18 with TRBJ2-3; D may be TRBD1 or TRBD2 (5 bases each). Germline V gene data show CDR1 as KGHSH and CDR2 as LQKENI. This CDR3 is 12 amino acids long. Trimming cost V 6 bases and J 15 bases, with 19 bases left between them. Here the CDR3 reads CASSRTGGLTYF. The CDR3 nucleotides are TGTGCCAGCTCCCGAACAGGAGGACTGACCTATTTT.

This sequence joins TRBV28 and TRBJ1-3; D perhaps matches TRBD1 (6 bases). The V and J ends lost 0 bases and 4 bases respectively, with 13 bases between them. Germline V gene data show CDR1 as MDHEN and CDR2 as SYDVKM. The CDR3 contains 16 residues. The DNA of the CDR3 is TGTGCCAGCAGTTTATGGGGGGCAGGGGTCGGAAACACCATATATTTT. As protein: CASSLWGAGVGNTIYF.

This clone was observed a few times. The chain is built from TRBV6-8 and TRBJ1-1; D gene unclear. This CDR3 has 12 residues. V was trimmed by 8 bases and J by 1 base, leaving 8 bases between them. Germline V gene sequence: CDR1 MNHGY, CDR2 SAAAGT. The CDR3 DNA follows: TGTGCCAGCGGCCCCCCGAACACTGAAGCTTTCTTT. It yields the protein CASGPPNTEAFF.

This clone has a handful of counts. The chain couples TRBV11-3 to TRBJ2-2; D gene unclear. Trimming took 2 bases from V and 1 from J, leaving 5 bases between them. The CDR3 sequence is 14 residues long. In germline, CDR1 is SGHNT, CDR2 YENEEA. CDR3 in DNA: TGTGCCAGCAGCTTATCAGAGAACACCGGGGAGCTGTTTTTT. Translating gives CASSLSENTGELFF.

This chain uses TRBV11-3 with TRBJ1-4; 11 bases line up with TRBD1. The length of the CDR3 is 14 residues. With 5 bases clipped from V and 7 bases from J, the junction kept 3 bases outside the gene matches. From germline, CDR1 is SGHNT and CDR2 YENEEA. The CDR3 region is CASSPGTGGEKLFF. The CDR3 region has the DNA TGTGCCAGCAGCCCGGGGACAGGGGGTGAAAAACTGTTTTTT.

V is TRBV30 and J is TRBJ2-7; D gene ambiguous. The CDR3 is made up of 12 amino acids. The germline gives CDR1 GTSNPN, CDR2 SVGIG (reference sequence). V lost 4 bases and J 0 bases, leaving 7 bases between the germline ends. CDR3 loop: CAWKVSSYEQYF. DNA of the CDR3: TGTGCCTGGAAGGTTAGCTCCTACGAGCAGTACTTC.

This clone came up a few times. The chain employs TRBV30 and TRBJ1-1, with unresolved D. The CDR3 loop spans 13 amino acids. The V gene's germline CDR1 is GTSNPN and CDR2 SVGIG (reference sequence). The V gene lost 2 bases and the J gene lost 0 bases, with 7 bases spanning the gap. CDR3 DNA sequence: TGTGCCTGGAGTTGGGGTGTGAACACTGAAGCTTTCTTT. Translating it yields CAWSWGVNTEAFF.

By share, this clone ranks as medium-sized (0.01 to 0.1%). As DNA, the CDR3 is TGTGCCAGCAGTGACAACTCTGGGGCCAACGTCCTGACTTTC. It translates to CASSDNSGANVLTF. The chain links TRBV6-8 to TRBJ2-6; D gene ambiguous. The length of the CDR3 is 14 residues. CDR1 and CDR2 (germline): MNHGY, SAAAGT. V was pared by 5 bases and J by 0 bases, with 5 bases between.

The chain uses TRBV28 and TRBJ1-2; 8 bases map to TRBD1. The CDR3 has 14 residues. Germline V lookup: CDR1 MDHEN, CDR2 SYDVKM. The junction had 4 bases not matched to a gene; V was cut back by 3 bases and J by 4 bases. CDR3 in amino acids: CASSLGTGLYGYTF. The CDR3, as DNA: TGTGCCAGCAGTTTGGGGACAGGCCTCTATGGCTACACCTTC.